This passage covers 27 T cell receptor beta chains from one sample sequenced in a study of blood T cell repertoires in COVID-19. Clones were read by immunoSEQ multiplex PCR, and TCRdb kept only the in-frame ones, dropping some. The sample has tens of thousands of clones; roughly 86% are singletons. The sequenced sample consisted of peripheral blood. The receptors here all came from a human donor in a cohort sampled during active COVID-19.

This clone has only a few counts. The V call is TRBV14, the J call TRBJ2-2, with TRBD2 as a possible D gene (6 bases). The CDR3 totals 16 residues. Trimming stripped 4 bases from V and 4 bases from J, with 16 bases between. Looked up from germline, CDR1 is SGHDN and CDR2 is FVKESK. The CDR3 region is CASSPERAGSTGELFF. Here the CDR3 DNA reads TGTGCCAGCAGCCCAGAGCGCGCGGGAAGCACCGGGGAGCTGTTTTTT.

This clone was picked up a small number of times. The rearrangement uses TRBV19 and TRBJ2-7; 7 nucleotides line up with TRBD2. Losses at the gene ends were 3 bases for V and 7 bases for J; bases not matched to a gene: 9. CDR1 is LNHDA and CDR2 is SQIVND in the germline V gene (reference sequence). This CDR3 has 14 amino acids. The DNA of the CDR3 is TGTGCCAGTAGTATCCTAGCGGACGCTAGGGAGCAGTACTTC. It yields the protein CASSILADAREQYF.

This clone was seen only once. The chain carries TRBV28 and TRBJ1-3; D is possibly TRBD1 (5 bases). Germline lookup yields CDR1 MDHEN and CDR2 SYDVKM. The CDR3 runs 15 residues. Trimming removed 4 bases at V and 3 bases at J, with 13 bases between. The CDR3 sequence: CASSSLGGGGNTIYF. CDR3 DNA sequence: TGTGCCAGCAGTTCCCTCGGGGGTGGTGGAAACACCATATATTTT.

This clone has just a few counts. This rearrangement joins TRBV28 to TRBJ1-6; no clear D. The CDR3 runs to 15 residues. V was pared by 3 bases and J by 3 bases, with 9 bases between. Germline CDR1 is MDHEN and CDR2 is SYDVKM. This chain's CDR3 is CASSFAGRYNSPLHF. The CDR3 region has the DNA TGTGCCAGCAGTTTTGCAGGCCGCTATAATTCACCCCTCCACTTT.

The CDR3 sequence is CASASGSFYEQYF. For the CDR3, the DNA is TGTGCCAGCGCTAGCGGGAGTTTCTACGAGCAGTACTTC. The rearrangement joins TRBV28 to TRBJ2-7, with 10 bases identical to TRBD2. Germline loops: CDR1 MDHEN, CDR2 SYDVKM. The V segment lost 8 bases and the J segment 3 bases; nucleotides outside the gene matches: 4. The CDR3 runs 13 residues.

This clone was counted a few times. The chain uses TRBV10-1 and TRBJ2-7; 8 bases map to TRBD2. This CDR3 has 13 amino acids. The V gene end was trimmed by 8 bases and the J gene end by 6 bases; junction bases not matched to a gene: 9. In germline, CDR1 is WNHNN, CDR2 SYGVQD (reference sequence). CDR3 in DNA: TGCGCCAGCGGACGCGGGGGGTTCTCCGAGCAGTACTTC. This sequence encodes CASGRGGFSEQYF.

The chain employs TRBV28 and TRBJ2-7; the match to TRBD1 covers 8 bases. J lost 2 bases, V lost 0 bases, and 9 bases had no gene match. In germline, CDR1 is MDHEN, CDR2 SYDVKM. The CDR3 is 17 residues long. CDR3 loop: CASSLWVSGQAAYEQYF. The CDR3 bases are TGTGCCAGCAGTTTATGGGTCTCGGGACAGGCGGCCTACGAGCAGTACTTC.

The chain couples TRBV28 to TRBJ2-2, with a weak D call TRBD1 (6 bases). V was trimmed by 9 bases and J by 0 bases, leaving 11 bases between them. CDR3 length equals 14 residues. Germline V CDR1 and CDR2: MDHEN, SYDVKM. The CDR3 DNA reads as TGTGCCAGTCGGGACACCCCGAACACCGGGGAGCTGTTTTTT. This codes for CASRDTPNTGELFF.

The chain is built from TRBV28 and TRBJ2-1, with 9 bases identical to TRBD2. The ends lost 6 bases at V and 1 base at J; junction bases unmatched: 1. CDR1 MDHEN and CDR2 SYDVKM come from the germline V gene. This CDR3 region has 14 residues. CDR3 sequence (DNA): TGTGCCAGCAGGCTAGCGGGATCCTACAATGAGCAGTTCTTC. Its protein is CASRLAGSYNEQFF. Full variable domain (remainder filled in from reference TRBV28 and TRBJ2-1): DVKVTQSSRYLVKRTGEKVFLECVQDMDHENMFWYRQDPGLGLRLIYFSYDVKMKEKGDIPEGYSVSREKKERFSLILESASTNQTSMYLCASRLAGSYNEQFFGPGTRLTVL.

The rearrangement links TRBV7-7 to TRBJ2-7, with TRBD1 as a possible D gene (6 bases). V lost 2 bases and J lost 5, with 19 bases in between. CDR1 SSHAT and CDR2 FNYEAQ come from the germline V gene (reference sequence). The CDR3 spans 16 residues. The CDR3 nucleotides read TGTGCCAGCAGCTTATATAGACAGGAGCTACGCGACGAGCAGTACTTC. Encoded protein: CASSLYRQELRDEQYF. Combining the CDR3 with reference TRBV7-7 and TRBJ2-7 gives the whole variable domain GAGVSQSPRYKVTKRGQDVTLRCDPISSHATLYWYQQALGQGPEFLTYFNYEAQPDKSGLPSDRFSAERPEGSISTLTIQRTEQRDSAMYRCASSLYRQELRDEQYFGPGTRLTVT.

This clone was observed a few times. The V call is TRBV19, the J call TRBJ2-1; 7 bases fit TRBD2. Per germline, CDR1 LNHDA and CDR2 SQIVND (reference sequence). V was pared by 6 bases and J by 7 bases, with 12 bases of the junction left unmatched. The CDR3 contains 15 residues. The CDR3 nucleotides are TGTGCCAGTAGATCCGGGACGGGAGGTAAAAATGAGCAGTTCTTC. Its translation is CASRSGTGGKNEQFF.

The genes are TRBV30 and TRBJ2-1; tentatively, D is TRBD2 (5 bases). Trimming took 1 base from V and 8 from J, leaving 6 bases between them. The CDR3 runs to 11 residues. CDR1 GTSNPN and CDR2 SVGIG come from the germline V gene (reference sequence). Written as DNA, the CDR3 is TGTGCCTGGAGTGCCGGGGATGAGCAGTTCTTC. It yields the protein CAWSAGDEQFF.

The rearrangement joins TRBV19 to TRBJ2-7; 10 bases align to TRBD1. This CDR3 region has 15 residues. Germline V gives CDR1 LNHDA, CDR2 SQIVND (reference sequence). V lost 6 bases to trimming and J lost 3 bases; unmatched junction nucleotides: 8. In nucleotides, the CDR3 is TGTGCCAGTAGCGCAGGGACAGGGGCGCGCTACGAGCAGTACTTC. Amino acid sequence: CASSAGTGARYEQYF.

This clone showed up just a few times. The chain is built from TRBV19 and TRBJ2-5; TRBD1 agrees at 9 bases. CDR3 size: 15 residues. Germline V lookup: CDR1 LNHDA, CDR2 SQIVND (reference sequence). J gave up 4 bases and V 5 bases, and 8 bases lay outside the gene matches. For the CDR3, the DNA is TGTGCCAGTAGTCCTTTTCAGACAGGGGGAGAGACCCAGTACTTC. Protein: CASSPFQTGGETQYF.

The chain couples TRBV4-1 to TRBJ2-1, with 10 bases fitting TRBD2. CDR3 length: 18 residues. V dropped 5 bases and J dropped 10; count of bases not matched to a gene: 20. Germline V gene sequence: CDR1 MGHRA, CDR2 YSYEKL. The CDR3: CASSVSGARAGGPREQFF. Written as DNA, the CDR3 is TGCGCCAGCAGCGTGTCTGGGGCTCGAGCGGGAGGGCCGAGGGAGCAGTTCTTC.

The V call is TRBV18, the J call TRBJ2-7, with TRBD1 matching over 9 bases. With 4 bases clipped from V and 5 bases from J, the junction kept 6 bases outside the gene matches. CDR1 and CDR2 from the germline V gene are KGHSH and LQKENI. This CDR3 is built from 14 residues. CDR3: CASSLYRGQNEQYF. The CDR3 DNA reads as TGTGCCAGCTCACTATACAGGGGGCAGAACGAGCAGTACTTC.

The chain uses TRBV30 and TRBJ1-3; no firm D call. CDR1 is GTSNPN, CDR2 SVGIG, per germline (reference sequence). The V gene lost 2 bases and the J gene lost 4 bases, with 3 bases spanning the gap. The CDR3 is 11 residues long. Written as DNA, the CDR3 is TGTGCCTGGAGTCAGGGAAACACCATATATTTT. Translation gives CAWSQGNTIYF.

This clone was observed a few times. In nucleotides, the CDR3 is TGTGCCAGCTCACCAACGAACAGGGCGTCATCTGGAAACACCATATATTTT. It is translated as CASSPTNRASSGNTIYF. The chain has TRBV18 and TRBJ1-3; D might be TRBD1 (6 bases). V lost 2 bases and J lost 1, with 15 bases in between. Germline CDR1 and CDR2: KGHSH and LQKENI. The CDR3 is 17 amino acids.

The chain carries TRBV9 and TRBJ1-4; D is possibly TRBD1 (5 bases). Germline V CDR1 and CDR2: SGDLS, YYNGEE. With 0 bases removed from V and 7 bases from J, the gap between germline ends came to 13 bases. The length of the CDR3 is 15 residues. CDR3 sequence (DNA): TGTGCCAGCAGCGTAGAAGCCAGGGAAGGTGAAAAACTGTTTTTT. Amino acid sequence: CASSVEAREGEKLFF.

The V gene is TRBV11-1, the J gene TRBJ1-4; D is unclear. The ends were cut back, 4 bases at V and 4 bases at J, with 16 bases in the middle. The CDR3 spans 16 residues. CDR1 SGHAT and CDR2 FQDESV come from the germline V gene (reference sequence). The CDR3: CASSSMAQGLNEKLFF. Written as DNA, the CDR3 is TGTGCCAGCAGCTCAATGGCCCAAGGACTTAATGAAAAACTGTTTTTT.

The table lists this clone with a count of one. The rearrangement joins TRBV10-1 to TRBJ2-2; D uncertain. The CDR3 is 15 amino acids. Trimming left V 3 bases short and J 3 bases short, with 11 bases between. Germline loops: CDR1 WNHNN, CDR2 SYGVQD (reference sequence). The CDR3 DNA is TGCGCCAGCAGTGACAACAGTTTCGACACCGGGGAGCTGTTTTTT. Amino acid sequence: CASSDNSFDTGELFF.

The V and J genes are TRBV7-2 and TRBJ1-2; D gene unclear. Trimming cost V 5 bases and J 3 bases, with 13 bases left between them. Germline V lookup: CDR1 SGHTA, CDR2 FQGNSA. This CDR3 contains 14 residues. The CDR3, as DNA: TGTGCCAGCAGCCCAAAGGTGGGAGACTATGGCTACACCTTC. The encoded protein is CASSPKVGDYGYTF. The complete variable domain, with remaining parts taken from reference TRBV7-2 and TRBJ1-2, reads GAGVSQSPSNKVTEKGKDVELRCDPISGHTALYWYRQSLGQGLEFLIYFQGNSAPDKSGLPSDRFSAERTGGSVSTLTIQRTQQEDSAVYLCASSPKVGDYGYTFGSGTRLTVV.

The chain joins TRBV28 to TRBJ2-7; D is unresolved. This CDR3 is built from 12 residues. Trimming removed 5 bases at V and 6 bases at J, with 11 bases between. Looked up from germline, CDR1 is MDHEN and CDR2 is SYDVKM. CDR3 bases: TGTGCCAGCAGTCGAAGCCCGGGCGAGCAGTACTTC. Translated, it gives CASSRSPGEQYF.

The chain employs TRBV30 and TRBJ2-7; 11 positions match TRBD2. This CDR3 is built from 18 residues. The junction had 20 bases not matched to a gene; V was cut back by 3 bases and J by 7 bases. Germline CDR1 is GTSNPN and CDR2 is SVGIG (reference sequence). CDR3 nucleotide sequence: TGTGCCTGGAGCACCGGGACTAGCGGACTCCTACGAATAGGGGAGCAGTACTTC. It codes for CAWSTGTSGLLRIGEQYF. Supplemented by reference TRBV30 and TRBJ2-7, the full variable domain reads SQTIHQWPATLVQPVGSPLSLECTVEGTSNPNLYWYRQAAGRGLQLLFYSVGIGQISSEVPQNLSASRPQDRQFILSSKKLLLSDSGFYLCAWSTGTSGLLRIGEQYFGPGTRLTVT.

The chain recombines TRBV10-1 with TRBJ2-1; the D gene is possibly TRBD1 (5 bases). The CDR3 has 13 residues. CDR1 and CDR2 (germline): WNHNN, SYGVQD (reference sequence). Trimming shortened V by 4 bases and J by 9 bases, and 13 bases separated the two germline ends. CDR3 sequence: CASSVAGMGEQFF. The CDR3 DNA is TGCGCCAGCAGTGTAGCAGGGATGGGTGAGCAGTTCTTC.

J is TRBJ2-5 and V is TRBV3-1 (or the pseudogene TRBV3-2); D is perhaps TRBD2 (6 bases). V shed 3 bases and J shed 2 bases, with 10 bases lying between them. Per germline, CDR1 LGHDT and CDR2 YNNKEL (reference sequence). The CDR3 has 14 residues. As DNA, the CDR3 is TGTGCCAGCAGCCAGCGGGACGGACAAGAGACCCAGTACTTC. Translating gives CASSQRDGQETQYF.

This chain connects TRBV7-9 to TRBJ2-4; the D is unclear. V gave up 5 bases and J gave up 1 base, with 12 bases separating them. Germline-derived CDR1 and CDR2 are SEHNR and FQNEAQ (reference sequence). The length of the CDR3 is 15 residues. The CDR3 sequence is CASSPSGLAKNIQYF. In DNA form, the CDR3 reads TGTGCCAGCAGCCCATCCGGTCTGGCCAAAAACATTCAGTACTTC.